Each of the 27 T cell receptor beta chains below was sequenced from the same sample in a study of T-cell reconstitution after alpha-beta-depleted transplantation in children. Unique molecular identifiers tagged the TCRbeta library. MiXCR, run by TCRdb on the PCR reads, gives a single entry per CDR3 protein. Here the sample spans hundreds of thousands of distinct CDR3 sequences, approximately 14% being singletons. The specimen comprised PBMCs, sampled before TCRalphabeta/CD19-depleted stem cell transplant. The receptors were gathered from a girl aged 2 to 10 with congenital amegakaryocytic thrombocytopenia, due to receive a stem cell transplant.

This clonotype was seen repeatedly, ten times or more. The chain is built from TRBV20-1 and TRBJ2-1; D gene uncertain. With 3 bases removed from V and 7 bases from J, the gap between germline ends came to 7 bases. Germline values: CDR1 DFQATT, CDR2 SNEGSKA (reference sequence). The CDR3 is 11 amino acids. The CDR3: CSASADNEQFF. In DNA, the CDR3 is TGCAGTGCTAGCGCCGATAATGAGCAGTTCTTC.

This clonotype has ten or more counts. The chain has TRBV5-1 and TRBJ2-1; no firm D call. Germline values: CDR1 SGHRS, CDR2 YFSETQ. V dropped 3 bases and J dropped 2 bases, with 6 bases sitting between them. The CDR3 totals 13 residues. DNA for the CDR3: TGCGCCAGCAGCTCTCCTACCTACAATGAGCAGTTCTTC. Its protein product is CASSSPTYNEQFF.

Turning to this clonotype: A clone one base away is much larger, so this may be a read error. V and J are TRBV12-3 or TRBV12-4 and TRBJ2-1; D is possibly TRBD2 (7 bases). Trimming took off 7 bases at V and 4 bases at J, with 23 bases between the two ends. CDR3 length: 17 residues. CDR3 nucleotide sequence: TGTGCCAGCACTCCCCTGGGAGGGGGGATCTTATACAATGAGCAGTTCTTC. It specifies CASTPLGGGILYNEQFF.

This clonotype came up a few times. This chain joins TRBV4-1 and TRBJ1-5; D perhaps matches TRBD1 (5 bases). This CDR3 region has 15 residues. Germline V gene data show CDR1 as MGHRA and CDR2 as YSYEKL. Trimming pared 6 bases from V and 0 bases from J, leaving 12 bases between. CDR3 coding DNA: TGCGCCAGCAGTTTACAGGAAAATAGCAATCAGCCCCAGCATTTT. Protein: CASSLQENSNQPQHF.

This clonotype was observed at least ten times. The chain carries TRBV20-1 and TRBJ1-1, with D unclear. The CDR3 has 14 residues. From germline, CDR1 is DFQATT and CDR2 SNEGSKA (reference sequence). The V end lost 8 bases, the J end lost 1 base, and 17 bases lay between the germline ends. The chain's CDR3 is CSLITGERNTEAFF. Written as DNA, the CDR3 is TGCAGTCTAATTACCGGAGAGCGGAACACTGAAGCTTTCTTT.

This clonotype occurred many times. CDR3 in DNA: TGTGCCAGCAGCTCCGTCAGCGGATATAACTATGGCTACACCTTC. Amino acids: CASSSVSGYNYGYTF. The V and J genes are TRBV5-5 and TRBJ1-2; D uncertain. Trimming took off 3 bases at V and 1 base at J, with 13 bases between the two ends. The CDR3 has 15 amino acids. Germline values: CDR1 SGHKS, CDR2 YYEKEE (reference sequence).

The chain employs TRBV7-9 and TRBJ2-6; tentatively, D is TRBD1 (5 bases). The V end lost 5 bases, the J end lost 3 bases, and 8 bases lay between the germline ends. The CDR3 has 14 residues. Germline V gene sequence: CDR1 SEHNR, CDR2 FQNEAQ (reference sequence). For the CDR3, the DNA is TGTGCCAGCAGCCCGCAGGGTGGGGCCAACGTCCTGACTTTC. This encodes CASSPQGGANVLTF.

This sequence joins TRBV20-1 and TRBJ2-1; D gene uncertain. Trimming stripped 0 bases from V and 6 bases from J, with 12 bases between. The CDR3 contains 14 residues. Germline V gives CDR1 DFQATT, CDR2 SNEGSKA (reference sequence). The CDR3 region is CSARDFGLGNEQFF. The CDR3 region has the DNA TGCAGTGCTAGAGATTTCGGATTAGGCAATGAGCAGTTCTTC.

CDR3 coding DNA: TGTGCCAGCAGCCCAGCCGACAGGTCCTACGAGCAGTACTTC. This codes for CASSPADRSYEQYF. The genes are TRBV3-1 and TRBJ2-7, with D maybe TRBD1 (6 bases). Trimming pared 4 bases from V and 1 base from J, leaving 11 bases between. Germline CDR1 is LGHDT and CDR2 is YNNKEL (reference sequence). This CDR3 comprises 14 residues.

Concerning this clonotype: This may be a read error: a much more frequent sequence differs by one nucleotide. The V gene is TRBV6-5, the J gene TRBJ2-3; D may be TRBD1 (5 bases). Looked up from germline, CDR1 is MNHEY and CDR2 is SVGAGI. The CDR3 consists of 12 residues. This CDR3 is CATSAGTDTQYF. DNA for the CDR3: TGTGCCACCAGTGCAGGGACAGATACGCAGTATTTT.

The V call is TRBV20-1, the J call TRBJ1-4; 7 nucleotides agree with TRBD1. J lost 8 bases, V lost 4 bases, and 7 bases had no gene match. The CDR3 length is 13 residues. Per the germline V gene, CDR1 is DFQATT and CDR2 is SNEGSKA (reference sequence). The CDR3 coding sequence is TGCAGTGCTAAAAACAGGGGTTACGAAAAACTGTTTTTT. Translating it yields CSAKNRGYEKLFF.

The CDR3 bases are TGTGCCAGCAGTGTCCCATCCCTCAACACTGAAGCTTTCTTT. Its translation is CASSVPSLNTEAFF. The chain is built from TRBV12-3 or TRBV12-4 and TRBJ1-1; no clear D. The CDR3 contains 14 residues. The V end was cut by 5 bases, the J end by 2 bases, with 12 bases between.

The chain recombines TRBV23-1 with TRBJ2-5, with 9 bases that match TRBD2. TRBV23-1 is an ORF, with its function uncertain. The CDR3 consists of 17 residues. Germline trimming cut 7 bases from V and 2 bases from J; bases unmatched to any gene: 14. The CDR3 bases are TGCGCCAGCAAGGTCAGAACGGGACTAGCACCTCAAGAGACCCAGTACTTC. Its protein product is CASKVRTGLAPQETQYF.

This clonotype showed up many times. The chain recombines TRBV5-6 with TRBJ1-2, with TRBD1 as a possible D gene (6 bases). The germline V and J ends were trimmed by 3 bases and 3 bases, with 12 bases remaining between them. From germline, CDR1 is SGHDT and CDR2 YYEEEE. The CDR3 loop spans 14 amino acids. The CDR3 DNA reads TGTGCCAGCAGCTGGCCCTCAGGGGACTATGGCTACACCTTC. It specifies CASSWPSGDYGYTF.

This clonotype has ten or more counts. The chain has TRBV27 and TRBJ2-7, with 7 bases that match TRBD2. This CDR3 spans 15 amino acids. Germline CDR1 MNHEY, CDR2 SMNVEV (reference sequence). V lost 3 bases to trimming and J lost 3 bases; unmatched junction nucleotides: 8. The CDR3: CASSLVGTTLYEQYF. The CDR3 nucleotides are TGTGCCAGCAGTTTGGTAGGGACTACCCTCTACGAGCAGTACTTC.

The CDR3 DNA reads TGCGCCAGCAGCCTCCAAGCCCCCAAAAACATTCAGTACTTC. It yields the protein CASSLQAPKNIQYF. The genes are TRBV5-1 and TRBJ2-4; D is unresolved. CDR1 and CDR2 from the germline V gene are SGHRS and YFSETQ. The V end was cut by 4 bases, the J end by 2 bases, with 10 bases between. CDR3 length: 14 amino acids.

The chain recombines TRBV5-1 with TRBJ2-1; 10 nucleotides match TRBD1. Per germline, CDR1 SGHRS and CDR2 YFSETQ. There are 15 residues in the CDR3. V was clipped by 4 bases and J by 7 bases; unmatched bases: 8. The CDR3 is CASSLGTGVKNEQFF. In DNA, the CDR3 is TGCGCCAGCAGCCTCGGGACAGGGGTAAAGAATGAGCAGTTCTTC.

This clonotype was detected a few times. V and J are TRBV6-2 or TRBV6-3 and TRBJ1-5; D unresolved. CDR1 is MNHEY and CDR2 is SVGEGT in the germline V gene. The CDR3 has 12 residues. Trimming removed 0 bases at V and 6 bases at J, with 3 bases between. The CDR3 DNA reads as TGTGCCAGCAGTTACTCCGTTCAGCCCCAGCATTTT. Translation: CASSYSVQPQHF.

This chain joins TRBV5-5 and TRBJ2-1; the D is unclear. This CDR3 contains 16 residues. The V and J ends lost 4 bases and 8 bases respectively, with 22 bases between them. CDR1 and CDR2 (germline): SGHKS, YYEKEE (reference sequence). The CDR3, as DNA: TGTGCCAGCAGCCCGACGTCGAACTATTGGATCTATGAGCAGTTCTTC. The encoded protein is CASSPTSNYWIYEQFF.

The chain is built from TRBV12-3 or TRBV12-4 and TRBJ1-5; the D is unclear. CDR3 length: 12 amino acids. The V and J ends lost 4 bases and 7 bases respectively, with 8 bases between them. DNA of the CDR3: TGTGCCAGCAGTTCGGACGGACAGCCCCAGCATTTT. This translates into CASSSDGQPQHF.

The table lists this clonotype with a few counts. This sequence joins TRBV28 and TRBJ2-5, with no clear D. Germline CDR1 reads MDHEN; CDR2 reads SYDVKM. The CDR3 is 16 residues long. Trimming cost V 9 bases and J 1 base, with 21 bases left between them. The CDR3 spells CASHSTRNPAQETQYF. Here the CDR3 DNA reads TGTGCCAGTCACTCGACCAGAAACCCGGCCCAAGAGACCCAGTACTTC.

This rearrangement joins TRBV28 to TRBJ2-5; 9 nucleotides agree with TRBD1. Losses at the gene ends were 4 bases for V and 2 bases for J; bases not matched to a gene: 8. From germline, CDR1 is MDHEN and CDR2 SYDVKM. The CDR3 has 16 residues. CDR3 in amino acids: CASSSRQGDPQETQYF. The CDR3 nucleotides read TGTGCCAGCAGTTCCAGACAGGGGGATCCTCAAGAGACCCAGTACTTC.

This clonotype was observed a handful of times. This chain uses TRBV27 with TRBJ1-2; D is undetermined. V was pared by 5 bases and J by 3 bases, with 13 bases between. Germline CDR1 and CDR2: MNHEY and SMNVEV (reference sequence). The CDR3 consists of 14 residues. The CDR3 sequence: CASSLYQWDYGYTF. The DNA for the CDR3 is TGTGCCAGCAGTCTTTACCAATGGGACTATGGCTACACCTTC.

This clonotype was counted between two and nine times. V usage is TRBV7-2 and J usage is TRBJ2-7; weak D call: TRBD1 (6 bases). The CDR3 is 15 amino acids. The V end lost 6 bases, the J end lost 1 base, and 16 bases lay between the germline ends. Germline V lookup: CDR1 SGHTA, CDR2 FQGNSA. The CDR3 spells CASRSNRVGSYEQYF. Written as DNA, the CDR3 is TGTGCCAGCAGATCTAACAGGGTGGGATCCTACGAGCAGTACTTC. The variable domain in full, with the rest retrieved from reference TRBV7-2 and TRBJ2-7, is GAGVSQSPSNKVTEKGKDVELRCDPISGHTALYWYRQSLGQGLEFLIYFQGNSAPDKSGLPSDRFSAERTGGSVSTLTIQRTQQEDSAVYLCASRSNRVGSYEQYFGPGTRLTVT.

The gene calls are TRBV7-9 and TRBJ2-7; D gene unclear. V was clipped by 3 bases and J by 1 base, with 10 bases between them. Germline V gene data show CDR1 as SEHNR and CDR2 as FQNEAQ (reference sequence). The CDR3 length is 14 residues. CDR3: CASSFSELSYEQYF. The CDR3, as DNA: TGTGCCAGCAGCTTTTCCGAGCTTTCCTACGAGCAGTACTTC.

The genes are TRBV29-1 and TRBJ1-2; D uncertain. The CDR3 is 12 amino acids. The ends were cut back, 0 bases at V and 4 bases at J, with 6 bases in the middle. CDR1 is SQVTM, CDR2 ANQGSEA, per germline. The CDR3 here is CSVEDSLYGYTF. CDR3 DNA: TGCAGCGTTGAAGATTCCCTCTATGGCTACACCTTC.

At least ten counts were recorded for this clonotype. The V call is TRBV12-3 or TRBV12-4, the J call TRBJ2-3, with TRBD2 as a possible D gene (6 bases). V shed 4 bases and J shed 4 bases, with 15 bases lying between them. This CDR3 region has 15 residues. For the CDR3, the DNA is TGTGCCAGCAGTTCACTAGCATTAGTGGCAGATACGCAGTATTTT. Its translation: CASSSLALVADTQYF.